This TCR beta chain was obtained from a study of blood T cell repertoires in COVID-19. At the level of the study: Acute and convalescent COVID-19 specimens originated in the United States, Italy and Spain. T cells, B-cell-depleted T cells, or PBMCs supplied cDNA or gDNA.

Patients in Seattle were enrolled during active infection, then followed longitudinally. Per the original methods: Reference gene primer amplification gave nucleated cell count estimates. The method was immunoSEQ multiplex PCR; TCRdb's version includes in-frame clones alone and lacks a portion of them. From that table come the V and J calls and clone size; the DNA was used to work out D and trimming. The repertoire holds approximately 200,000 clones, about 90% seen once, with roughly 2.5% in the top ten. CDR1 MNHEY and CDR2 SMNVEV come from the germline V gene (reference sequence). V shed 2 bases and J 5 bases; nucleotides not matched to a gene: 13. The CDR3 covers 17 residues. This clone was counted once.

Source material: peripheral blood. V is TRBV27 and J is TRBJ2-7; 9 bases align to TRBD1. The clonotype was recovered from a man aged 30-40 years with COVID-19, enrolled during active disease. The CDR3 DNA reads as TGTGCCAGCAGTTTAATCCCGACAGGGGGGAAGGTCGACGAGCAGTACTTC. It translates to CASSLIPTGGKVDEQYF.